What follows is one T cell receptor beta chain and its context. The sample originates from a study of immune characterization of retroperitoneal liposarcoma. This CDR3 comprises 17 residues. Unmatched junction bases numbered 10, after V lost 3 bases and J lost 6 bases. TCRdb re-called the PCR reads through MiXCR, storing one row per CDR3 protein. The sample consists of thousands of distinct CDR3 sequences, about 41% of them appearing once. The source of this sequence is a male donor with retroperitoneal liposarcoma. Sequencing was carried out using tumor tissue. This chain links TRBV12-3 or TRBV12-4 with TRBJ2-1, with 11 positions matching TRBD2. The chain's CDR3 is CASSLGLYSGGANEQFF. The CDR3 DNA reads TGTGCCAGCAGTTTGGGCCTATATAGCGGGGGGGCCAATGAGCAGTTCTTC.